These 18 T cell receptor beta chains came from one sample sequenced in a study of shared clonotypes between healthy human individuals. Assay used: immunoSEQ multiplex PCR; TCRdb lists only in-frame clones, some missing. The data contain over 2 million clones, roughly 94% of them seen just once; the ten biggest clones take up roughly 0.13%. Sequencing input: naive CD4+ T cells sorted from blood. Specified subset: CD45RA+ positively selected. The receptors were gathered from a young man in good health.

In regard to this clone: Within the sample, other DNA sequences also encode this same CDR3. The CDR3 bases are TGTGCCAGCAGCGCCAGGACAGGTTCTAGCACAGATACGCAGTATTTT. Its translation is CASSARTGSSTDTQYF. The chain carries TRBV9 and TRBJ2-3; 7 nucleotides line up with TRBD1. The CDR3 is made up of 16 amino acids. V shed 3 bases and J 0 bases; nucleotides not matched to a gene: 7. Germline V CDR1 and CDR2: SGDLS, YYNGEE. Together with reference TRBV9 and TRBJ2-3, the CDR3 gives the full variable domain: DSGVTQTPKHLITATGQRVTLRCSPRSGDLSVYWYQQSLDQGLQFLIQYYNGEERAKGNILERFSAQQFPDLHSELNLSSLELGDSALYFCASSARTGSSTDTQYFGPGTRLTVL.

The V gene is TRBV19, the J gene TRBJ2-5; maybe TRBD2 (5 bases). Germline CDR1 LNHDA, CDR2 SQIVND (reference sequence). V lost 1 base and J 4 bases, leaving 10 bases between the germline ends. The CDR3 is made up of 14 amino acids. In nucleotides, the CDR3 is TGTGCCAGTAGTATAGGACAAGGAGGAGAGACCCAGTACTTC. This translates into CASSIGQGGETQYF.

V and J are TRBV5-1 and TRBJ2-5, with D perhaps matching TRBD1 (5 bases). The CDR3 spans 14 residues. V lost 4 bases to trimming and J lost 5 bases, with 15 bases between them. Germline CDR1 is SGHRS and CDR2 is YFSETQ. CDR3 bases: TGCGCCAGCAGCCCCGCAGGGATCTTGGAGACCCAGTACTTC. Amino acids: CASSPAGILETQYF.

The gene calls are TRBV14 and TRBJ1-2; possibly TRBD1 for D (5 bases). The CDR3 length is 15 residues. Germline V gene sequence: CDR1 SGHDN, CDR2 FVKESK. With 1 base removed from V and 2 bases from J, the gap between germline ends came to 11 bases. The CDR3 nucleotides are TGTGCCAGCAGCCAAGTAGGGGCCGACAACTATGGCTACACCTTC. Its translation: CASSQVGADNYGYTF.

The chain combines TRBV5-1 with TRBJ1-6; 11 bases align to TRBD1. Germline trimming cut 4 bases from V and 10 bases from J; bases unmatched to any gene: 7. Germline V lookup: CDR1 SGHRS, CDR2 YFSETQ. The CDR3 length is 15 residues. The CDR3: CASSADRDRGSPLHF. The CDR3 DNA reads TGCGCCAGCAGCGCCGACCGGGACAGGGGGTCACCCCTCCACTTT.

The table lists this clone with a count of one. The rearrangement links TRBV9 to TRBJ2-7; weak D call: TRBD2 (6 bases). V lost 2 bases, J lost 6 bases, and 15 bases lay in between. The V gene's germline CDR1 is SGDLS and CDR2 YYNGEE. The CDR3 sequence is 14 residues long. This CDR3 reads CASSVGGEGVEQYF. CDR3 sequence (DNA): TGTGCCAGCAGCGTTGGAGGGGAAGGGGTCGAGCAGTACTTC.

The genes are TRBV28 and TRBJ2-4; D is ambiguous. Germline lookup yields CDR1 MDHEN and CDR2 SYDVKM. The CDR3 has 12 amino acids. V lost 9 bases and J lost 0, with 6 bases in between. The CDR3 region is CASVGAKNIQYF. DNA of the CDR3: TGTGCCAGTGTGGGAGCCAAAAACATTCAGTACTTC.

The CDR3 protein is CASSQALDRGVAYEQYF. Written as DNA, the CDR3 is TGCGCCAGCAGCCAAGCCCTGGACAGGGGAGTCGCCTACGAGCAGTACTTC. This chain uses TRBV4-1 with TRBJ2-7; 9 nucleotides match TRBD1. With V trimmed by 1 base and J by 2 bases, 9 bases remained unmatched. The CDR3 extends over 17 amino acids. Germline-derived CDR1 and CDR2 are MGHRA and YSYEKL.

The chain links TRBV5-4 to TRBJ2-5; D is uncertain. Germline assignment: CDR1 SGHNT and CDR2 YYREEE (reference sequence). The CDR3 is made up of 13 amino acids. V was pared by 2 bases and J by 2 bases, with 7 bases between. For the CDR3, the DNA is TGTGCCAGCAGCTTAACACAGCAAGAGACCCAGTACTTC. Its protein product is CASSLTQQETQYF.

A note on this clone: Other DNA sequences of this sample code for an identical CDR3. The DNA for the CDR3 is TGCGCCAGCAGCTTGGGGGAAGGCTATGGCTACACCTTC. Protein: CASSLGEGYGYTF. The V and J genes are TRBV5-1 and TRBJ1-2; no clear D gene. V lost 0 bases and J 4 bases, leaving 7 bases between the germline ends. CDR1 and CDR2 (germline): SGHRS, YFSETQ. The CDR3 length is 13 residues.

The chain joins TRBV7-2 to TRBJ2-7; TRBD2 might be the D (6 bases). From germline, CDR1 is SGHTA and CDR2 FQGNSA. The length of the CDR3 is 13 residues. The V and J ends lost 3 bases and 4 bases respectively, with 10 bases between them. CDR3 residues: CASSLGTEYEQYF. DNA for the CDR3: TGTGCCAGCAGCTTGGGGACTGAATACGAGCAGTACTTC.

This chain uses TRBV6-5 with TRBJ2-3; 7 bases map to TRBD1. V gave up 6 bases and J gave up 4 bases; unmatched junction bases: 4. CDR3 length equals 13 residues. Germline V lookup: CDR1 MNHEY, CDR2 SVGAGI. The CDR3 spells CASRRGQADTQYF. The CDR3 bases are TGTGCCAGCAGGAGGGGGCAAGCAGATACGCAGTATTTT.

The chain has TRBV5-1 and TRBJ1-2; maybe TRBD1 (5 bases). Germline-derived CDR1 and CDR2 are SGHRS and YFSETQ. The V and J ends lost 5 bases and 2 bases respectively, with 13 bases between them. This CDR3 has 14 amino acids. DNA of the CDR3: TGCGCCAGCAGTCTCCATAGGGGCAACTATGGCTACACCTTC. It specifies CASSLHRGNYGYTF.

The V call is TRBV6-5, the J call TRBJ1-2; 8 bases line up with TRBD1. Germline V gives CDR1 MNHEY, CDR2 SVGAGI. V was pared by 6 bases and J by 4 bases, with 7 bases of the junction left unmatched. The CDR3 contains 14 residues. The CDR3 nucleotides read TGTGCCAGCAGGGGGACAGGTCCGAGCTATGGCTACACCTTC. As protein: CASRGTGPSYGYTF.

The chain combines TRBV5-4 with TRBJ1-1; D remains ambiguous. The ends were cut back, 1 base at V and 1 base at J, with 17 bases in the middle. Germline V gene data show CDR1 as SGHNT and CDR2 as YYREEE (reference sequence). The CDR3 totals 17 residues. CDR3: CASSLLTKPRGNTEAFF. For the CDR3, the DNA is TGTGCCAGCAGCTTGTTAACCAAGCCGCGGGGGAACACTGAAGCTTTCTTT.

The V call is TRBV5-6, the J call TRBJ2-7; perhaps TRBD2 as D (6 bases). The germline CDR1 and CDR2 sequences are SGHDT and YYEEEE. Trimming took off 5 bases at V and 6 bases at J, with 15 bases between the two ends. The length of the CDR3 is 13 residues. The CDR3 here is CASRGLLSVEQYF. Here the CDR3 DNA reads TGTGCCAGCAGGGGACTCCTATCTGTCGAGCAGTACTTC.

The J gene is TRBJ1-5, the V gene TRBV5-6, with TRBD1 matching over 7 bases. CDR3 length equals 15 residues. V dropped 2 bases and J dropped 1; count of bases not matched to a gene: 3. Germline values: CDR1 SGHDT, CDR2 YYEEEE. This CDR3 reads CASSLQGKSNQPQHF. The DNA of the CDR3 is TGTGCCAGCAGCTTACAGGGGAAAAGCAATCAGCCCCAGCATTTT.

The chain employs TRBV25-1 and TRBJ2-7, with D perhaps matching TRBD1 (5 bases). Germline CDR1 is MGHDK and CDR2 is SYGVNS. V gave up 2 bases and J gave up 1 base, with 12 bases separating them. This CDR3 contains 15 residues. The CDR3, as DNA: TGTGCCAGCAGTGAACCCGCAGGGAATTCCTACGAGCAGTACTTC. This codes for CASSEPAGNSYEQYF.